The sequence of this T cell receptor beta chain was determined in a study of T cells after yellow fever vaccination. TCRdb re-called the 5' RACE reads through MiXCR, storing one row per CDR3 protein. The sample has some 350,000 distinct CDR3 sequences, over 4% seen once. This CDR3 contains 14 residues. The germline V gene encodes CDR1 SGHTA and CDR2 FQGNSA. V lost 5 bases, J lost 10 bases, and 15 bases lay in between. Study-wide findings and caveats: Peaking faster, on day 5 versus 15, the secondary response was nonetheless weaker.

This clonotype has ten or more counts. Its antigen is still unknown. This clonotype was obtained from a man between 18 and 35 years old who received the YFV17D yellow fever vaccine. The sample consisted of PBMCs, taken 5 days after the yellow fever booster vaccination. The V call is TRBV7-2, the J call TRBJ1-6; D gene unclear. CDR3 residues: CASSPFLAESPLHF. In DNA form, the CDR3 reads TGTGCCAGCAGCCCCTTCTTGGCCGAGTCACCCCTCCACTTT.